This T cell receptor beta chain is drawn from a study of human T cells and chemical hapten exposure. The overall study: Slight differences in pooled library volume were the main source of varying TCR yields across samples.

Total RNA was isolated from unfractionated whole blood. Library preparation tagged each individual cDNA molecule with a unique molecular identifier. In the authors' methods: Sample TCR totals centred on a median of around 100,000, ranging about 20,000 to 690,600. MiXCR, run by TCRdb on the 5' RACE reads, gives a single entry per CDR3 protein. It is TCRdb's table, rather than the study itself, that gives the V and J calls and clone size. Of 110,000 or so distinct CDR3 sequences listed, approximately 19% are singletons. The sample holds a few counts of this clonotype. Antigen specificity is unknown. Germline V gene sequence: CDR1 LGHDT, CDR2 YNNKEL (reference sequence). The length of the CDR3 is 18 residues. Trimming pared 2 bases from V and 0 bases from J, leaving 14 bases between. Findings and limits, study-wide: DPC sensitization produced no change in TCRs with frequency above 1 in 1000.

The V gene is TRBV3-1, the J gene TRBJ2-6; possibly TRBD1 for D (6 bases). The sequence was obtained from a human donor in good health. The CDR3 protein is CASSQRGRGGSGANVLTF. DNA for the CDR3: TGTGCCAGCAGCCAAAGGGGGAGAGGAGGCTCTGGGGCCAACGTCCTGACTTTC.